The sequence of this T cell receptor beta chain was determined in a study of siplizumab effects on memory and regulatory T cells. Assay used: immunoSEQ multiplex PCR; TCRdb lists only in-frame clones, some missing. This table holds roughly 60,000 clones, 96% found once. V lost 4 bases and J lost 5; bases outside the gene matches: 5. The CDR3 is 14 amino acids. CDR1 and CDR2 from the germline V gene are SEHNR and FQNEAQ (reference sequence). Sequenced material: naive CD8+ T cells sorted from blood. This TCR derives from a human donor in good health. The chain is built from TRBV7-9 and TRBJ2-1, with 7 bases aligning to TRBD2. CDR3 DNA sequence: TGTGCCAGCAGCTCGTACGGGGGGAACAATGAGCAGTTCTTC. Translated, it gives CASSSYGGNNEQFF.